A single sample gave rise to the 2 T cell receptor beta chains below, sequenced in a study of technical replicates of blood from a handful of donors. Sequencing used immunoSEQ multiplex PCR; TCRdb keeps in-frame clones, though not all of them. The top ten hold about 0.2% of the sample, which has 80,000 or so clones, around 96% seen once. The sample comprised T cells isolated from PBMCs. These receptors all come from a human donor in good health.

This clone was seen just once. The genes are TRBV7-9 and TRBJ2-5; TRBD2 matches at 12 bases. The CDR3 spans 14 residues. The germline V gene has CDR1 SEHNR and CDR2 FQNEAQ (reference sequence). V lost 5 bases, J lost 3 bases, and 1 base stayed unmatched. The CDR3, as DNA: TGTGCCAGCAGCAGACTAGCGGGAGAAGAGACCCAGTACTTC. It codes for CASSRLAGEETQYF. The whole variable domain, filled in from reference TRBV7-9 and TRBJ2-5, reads DTGVSQNPRHKITKRGQNVTFRCDPISEHNRLYWYRQTLGQGPEFLTYFQNEAQLEKSRLLSDRFSAERPKGSFSTLEIQRTEQGDSAMYLCASSRLAGEETQYFGPGTRLLVL.

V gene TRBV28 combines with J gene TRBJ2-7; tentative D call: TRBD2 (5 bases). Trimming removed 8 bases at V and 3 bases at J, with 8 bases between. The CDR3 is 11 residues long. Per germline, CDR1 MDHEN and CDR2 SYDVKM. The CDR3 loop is CASARDYEQYF. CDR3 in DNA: TGTGCCAGCGCGAGGGACTACGAGCAGTACTTC.